The next 26 T cell receptor beta chains were all read from a single sample in a study of blood T cells in healthy people across ages. A sample-barcoded 5' primer and a J-beta primer mix were used in a second PCR of roughly 7 to 11 cycles. TCRdb analysed the 5' RACE reads with MiXCR anew, one entry per CDR3 protein. Among roughly 1,700,000 distinct CDR3 sequences listed, about 28% were seen once. The sequencing sample was made of blood. Every receptor here comes from a woman in her twenties or thirties in good health.

The chain recombines TRBV15 with TRBJ2-1; a possible D gene is TRBD2 (5 bases). Trimming stripped 3 bases from V and 9 bases from J, with 18 bases between. The CDR3 has 15 residues. The germline V gene has CDR1 LNHNV and CDR2 YYDKDF (reference sequence). The CDR3 DNA reads as TGTGCCACCAGCAGGAGAGGGCCCAGCCACAGTGAGCAGTTCTTC. Translating it yields CATSRRGPSHSEQFF.

This clonotype was counted only a few times. At one of its ends the junction is not consistent with the germline gene, which may arise from a read error. V gene TRBV12-3 or TRBV12-4 combines with J gene TRBJ2-2, with a tentative D call TRBD2 (6 bases). This CDR3 is built from 14 residues. CDR3 nucleotide sequence: TGTGCCAGCGCCGGAGGGCTGTGGACCGGGGAACTGTTTTTT. It is translated as CASAGGLWTGELFF.

This clonotype was seen repeatedly, ten times or more. This chain joins TRBV29-1 and TRBJ2-3, with D unresolved. The CDR3 loop spans 11 amino acids. The V end lost 4 bases, the J end lost 6 bases, and 8 bases lay between the germline ends. Germline assignment: CDR1 SQVTM and CDR2 ANQGSEA. The CDR3 nucleotides are TGCAGCGTTGTAAATTCGGATACGCAGTATTTT. Amino acids: CSVVNSDTQYF.

This chain uses TRBV9 with TRBJ2-7, with 8 bases aligning to TRBD1. Germline V CDR1 and CDR2: SGDLS, YYNGEE. The CDR3 extends over 15 amino acids. V shed 4 bases and J 5 bases; nucleotides not matched to a gene: 11. The CDR3 coding sequence is TGTGCCAGCAGCCCAGACCCGGACAGGGTCCACGAGCAGTACTTC. This encodes CASSPDPDRVHEQYF.

Only one count was recorded for this clonotype. The genes are TRBV5-4 and TRBJ1-1, with 8 positions matching TRBD1. In germline, CDR1 is SGHNT, CDR2 YYREEE (reference sequence). This CDR3 comprises 13 residues. V lost 3 bases and J lost 8; bases outside the gene matches: 6. This CDR3 reads CASSWTGYSEAFF. In nucleotides, the CDR3 is TGTGCCAGCAGCTGGACAGGGTACTCGGAAGCTTTCTTT.

This clonotype was detected ten times or more. This chain joins TRBV3-1 and TRBJ2-5, with D perhaps TRBD1 (6 bases). Trimming removed 1 base at V and 2 bases at J, with 11 bases between. CDR3 length: 15 residues. The germline CDR1 and CDR2 sequences are LGHDT and YNNKEL (reference sequence). CDR3 bases: TGTGCCAGCAGCCAAGTATCAGGGGCGCAAGAGACCCAGTACTTC. Encoded protein: CASSQVSGAQETQYF.

This clonotype has just one count. The CDR3 DNA follows: TGCGCCAGCACTTGGCGCGGTAGCGGGGTCACAGATACGCAGTATTTT. Its translation: CASTWRGSGVTDTQYF. The chain carries TRBV5-1 and TRBJ2-3; TRBD2 agrees at 8 bases. Germline V CDR1 and CDR2: SGHRS, YFSETQ. The CDR3 has 16 residues. V was pared by 6 bases and J by 2 bases, with 11 bases of the junction left unmatched.

This chain joins TRBV20-1 and TRBJ1-2; perhaps TRBD1 as D (6 bases). There are 13 residues in the CDR3. Trimming cost V 1 base and J 8 bases, with 14 bases left between them. CDR1 and CDR2 (germline): DFQATT, SNEGSKA (reference sequence). DNA of the CDR3: TGCAGTGCTAGAGGACGACAGGTCCGGGGCTACACCTTC. Its protein product is CSARGRQVRGYTF.

Only a few counts were recorded for this clonotype. CDR3 sequence (DNA): TGTGCCAGCAGCTTAGAGTATCCGTATGGCTACACCTTC. Residues: CASSLEYPYGYTF. The chain uses TRBV7-9 and TRBJ1-2; D gene unclear. The CDR3 extends over 13 amino acids. The V end was cut by 1 base, the J end by 5 bases, with 8 bases between. Germline values: CDR1 SEHNR, CDR2 FQNEAQ (reference sequence).

This clonotype was seen more than once but under ten times. The rearrangement joins TRBV5-1 to TRBJ2-1; 10 bases are a match to TRBD2. V was clipped by 0 bases and J by 0 bases; unmatched bases: 6. Germline V gene sequence: CDR1 SGHRS, CDR2 YFSETQ. CDR3 length equals 18 residues. The CDR3: CASSLEASGSFSYNEQFF. The DNA of the CDR3 is TGCGCCAGCAGCTTGGAGGCTAGCGGGAGCTTCTCCTACAATGAGCAGTTCTTC.

V gene TRBV2 combines with J gene TRBJ1-1; possibly TRBD1 for D (5 bases). This CDR3 is 16 amino acids long. V was clipped by 3 bases and J by 5 bases, with 19 bases between them. CDR1 SNHLY and CDR2 FYNNEI come from the germline V gene. The CDR3 sequence: CASSDRGRGSLTEAFF. DNA for the CDR3: TGTGCCAGCAGTGATCGGGGAAGGGGAAGTTTGACTGAAGCTTTCTTT.

This clonotype showed up just a few times. This rearrangement joins TRBV29-1 to TRBJ2-3; the D gene is possibly TRBD2 (5 bases). Trimming pared 3 bases from V and 2 bases from J, leaving 12 bases between. The CDR3 spans 14 residues. The germline gives CDR1 SQVTM, CDR2 ANQGSEA. The chain's CDR3 is CSVEVWGDTDTQYF. In DNA, the CDR3 is TGCAGCGTTGAGGTGTGGGGAGACACAGATACGCAGTATTTT.

A note on this clonotype: This sequence may be a read error, since a much larger clone differs from it by one base. J is TRBJ2-1 and V is TRBV12-3 or TRBV12-4; D gene unclear. The CDR3 has 12 amino acids. Trimming pared 7 bases from V and 13 bases from J, leaving 17 bases between. The CDR3 region has the DNA TGTGCCAGCACCTTACGGTTGGAGACCCAGTTCTTC. This gives the protein CASTLRLETQFF.

As for this clonotype: Compared with germline, one end of the junction differs, possibly owing to a read error. The CDR3 region has the DNA TGTGCCGGCAGCTTAGGACTAGCGGGGGGGCGGGAGTTCTTC. Translation gives CAGSLGLAGGREFF. The chain employs TRBV11-2 and TRBJ2-1; 15 bases fit TRBD2. The CDR3 sequence is 14 residues long. Germline V CDR1 and CDR2: SGHAT, FQNNGV. Variable domain in full (rest from reference TRBV11-2 and TRBJ2-1): EAGVAQSPRYKIIEKRQSVAFWCNPISGHATLYWYQQILGQGPKLLIQFQNNGVVDDSQLPKDRFSAERLKGVDSTLKIQPAKLEDSAVYLCAGSLGLAGGREFFGPGTRLTVL.

This clonotype was counted a few times. This chain uses TRBV28 with TRBJ2-5; TRBD2 matches at 7 bases. CDR1 is MDHEN and CDR2 is SYDVKM in the germline V gene. The CDR3 sequence is 13 residues long. The V and J ends lost 8 bases and 2 bases, in that order; junction bases with no gene match: 5. The CDR3 DNA is TGTGCCAGCGAGCGGACTAGACAAGAGACCCAGTACTTC. Amino acid sequence: CASERTRQETQYF.

The rearrangement links TRBV11-2 to TRBJ2-7; D perhaps matches TRBD1 (5 bases). The CDR3 covers 15 residues. Germline V gene lookup returns CDR1 SGHAT and CDR2 FQNNGV. V gave up 1 base and J gave up 6 bases, with 16 bases separating them. CDR3 region: CASSLGRVGRGEQYF. CDR3 DNA: TGTGCCAGCAGCTTAGGTCGGGTTGGAAGGGGCGAGCAGTACTTC.

The rearrangement joins TRBV12-3 or TRBV12-4 to TRBJ1-2; D is uncertain. The CDR3 is 15 residues long. V dropped 0 bases and J dropped 7 bases, with 15 bases sitting between them. Here the CDR3 reads CASSLAPPKGGGYTF. The CDR3 DNA is TGTGCCAGCAGTTTAGCACCCCCGAAAGGCGGTGGCTACACCTTC.

This clonotype has more than one count but fewer than ten. The rearrangement links TRBV9 to TRBJ2-3; TRBD2 matches at 9 bases. Trimming cost V 3 bases and J 0 bases; bases outside gene matches: 8. This CDR3 is built from 17 residues. The germline CDR1 and CDR2 sequences are SGDLS and YYNGEE. The DNA for the CDR3 is TGTGCCAGCAGCGGAGTAACTAGCGGGCCGAGCACAGATACGCAGTATTTT. It yields the protein CASSGVTSGPSTDTQYF.

The rearrangement uses TRBV6-6 and TRBJ1-1, with 11 bases lining up with TRBD1. CDR3 length: 17 amino acids. The germline V gene has CDR1 MNHNY and CDR2 SVGAGI (reference sequence). V lost 0 bases, J lost 4 bases, and 7 bases stayed unmatched. This chain's CDR3 is CASSYSTCGTGGTEAFF. The CDR3 DNA reads as TGTGCCAGCAGTTACTCGACCTGTGGGACAGGGGGCACTGAAGCTTTCTTT.

J is TRBJ1-1 and V is TRBV4-1; the match to TRBD1 covers 7 bases. This CDR3 region has 15 residues. Germline V gene data show CDR1 as MGHRA and CDR2 as YSYEKL. V gave up 0 bases and J gave up 4 bases; unmatched junction bases: 5. The CDR3 loop is CASSQDEGAATEAFF. As DNA, the CDR3 is TGCGCCAGCAGCCAAGATGAGGGGGCTGCCACTGAAGCTTTCTTT.

The chain joins TRBV7-2 to TRBJ2-2, with TRBD2 as a possible D gene (5 bases). Germline CDR1 reads SGHTA; CDR2 reads FQGNSA. There are 15 residues in the CDR3. The ends were cut back, 3 bases at V and 6 bases at J, with 14 bases in the middle. CDR3 in amino acids: CASSFGRGGAGELFF. The DNA of the CDR3 is TGTGCCAGCAGCTTTGGGAGAGGAGGCGCCGGGGAGCTGTTTTTT.

A remark on this clonotype: A much larger clone lies a single base off, so this may be a read error. The rearrangement links TRBV20-1 to TRBJ2-4, with D unclear. The J call may be faulty, since TRBJ2-7 better matches the DNA end. Germline-derived CDR1 and CDR2 are DFQATT and SNEGSKA (reference sequence). This CDR3 comprises 13 residues. The CDR3 sequence: CSAIRTDSYEQYF. CDR3 DNA: TGCAGTGCTATCCGGACGGACTCCTACGAGCAGTACTTC.

J is TRBJ2-1 and V is TRBV7-9; 13 positions agree with TRBD2. After removal of 8 bases from V and 4 bases from J, the junction contained 5 bases not matched to a gene. This CDR3 is built from 15 residues. Germline CDR1 is SEHNR and CDR2 is FQNEAQ (reference sequence). The CDR3 DNA follows: TGTGCCAGCCTGGAGGGACTAGCGGGATACAATGAGCAGTTCTTC. It encodes CASLEGLAGYNEQFF.

V gene TRBV29-1 combines with J gene TRBJ2-4, with 7 bases matching TRBD2. Per the germline V gene, CDR1 is SQVTM and CDR2 is ANQGSEA. The J segment lost 13 bases and the V segment lost 7 bases, leaving 13 bases of the junction unmatched. The CDR3 contains 12 residues. CDR3 protein: CSAVGGTNEQYF. Here the CDR3 DNA reads TGCAGCGCCGTAGGTGGGACTAATGAGCAGTACTTC.

The J gene is TRBJ2-1, the V gene TRBV9, with a weak D call TRBD2 (6 bases). V was trimmed by 4 bases and J by 6 bases, leaving 20 bases between them. There are 16 residues in the CDR3. The V gene's germline CDR1 is SGDLS and CDR2 YYNGEE. CDR3 sequence (DNA): TGTGCCAGCAGCTTGGCTCAGCGGGCCAGCCCCAATGAGCAGTTCTTC. Protein sequence: CASSLAQRASPNEQFF.

There are many counts of this clonotype. The genes are TRBV28 and TRBJ2-5; TRBD2 agrees at 8 bases. The CDR3 is 15 residues long. V trimming: 3 bases; J trimming: 6 bases; junction bases outside the gene matches: 9. Looked up from germline, CDR1 is MDHEN and CDR2 is SYDVKM. CDR3 nucleotides: TGTGCCAGCAGTTTTCCGGGGGGGCCGGGGAAGACCCAGTACTTC. This sequence encodes CASSFPGGPGKTQYF.